Listed below are T cell receptor beta chains from one sample, sequenced in a study of blood T cell repertoires in COVID-19. Clones were read by immunoSEQ multiplex PCR, and TCRdb kept only the in-frame ones, dropping some. The sample consists of tens of thousands of clones, approximately 87% of them appearing once. The sequencing sample was made of peripheral blood. All receptors come from a woman in her sixties or seventies with acute or convalescent COVID-19. CDR3s include the opening cysteine and the closing phenylalanine or tryptophan. A D gene is named only where the DNA matches it firmly.

v_gene,j_gene,d_gene,CDR3aa,CDR3nt
TRBV5-6,TRBJ2-1,NA,CASSSRVPYLNEQFF,TGTGCCAGCAGCTCCCGGGTTCCCTACCTCAATGAGCAGTTCTTC
TRBV7-6,TRBJ2-5,TRBD1,CASSSTRTGRETQYF,TGTGCCAGCAGTTCAACCCGGACAGGGAGAGAGACCCAGTACTTC
TRBV7-9,TRBJ2-5,NA,CASSLVRGLWEETQYF,TGTGCCAGCAGCTTAGTGCGGGGTTTGTGGGAAGAGACCCAGTACTTC
TRBV29-1,TRBJ2-3,TRBD2,CSVLGLAGGPRSGDTQYF,TGCAGCGTCTTAGGACTAGCGGGAGGGCCGAGGTCAGGGGATACGCAGTATTTT
TRBV5-1,TRBJ2-5,NA,CASSLEAADQETQYF,TGCGCCAGCAGCTTGGAGGCGGCAGACCAAGAGACCCAGTACTTC
TRBV19,TRBJ1-1,NA,CASSITAGRAFF,TGTGCCAGTAGTATAACCGCGGGCCGAGCTTTCTTT
TRBV7-9,TRBJ2-1,TRBD2,CASIETSGRFNEQFF,TGTGCCAGCATAGAGACTAGCGGGAGGTTTAATGAGCAGTTCTTC
TRBV9,TRBJ2-6,NA,CASSARSGANVLTF,TGTGCCAGCAGCGCCCGGTCTGGGGCCAACGTCCTGACTTTC
TRBV4-1,TRBJ2-3,NA,CASSQADTQYF,TGCGCCAGCAGCCAAGCGGATACGCAGTATTTT
TRBV7-2,TRBJ1-4,NA,CASSPWTVATNEKLFF,TGTGCCAGCAGCCCCTGGACAGTCGCAACTAATGAAAAACTGTTTTTT
TRBV19,TRBJ2-5,TRBD2,CASSISTSGGGTQYF,TGTGCCAGTAGTATCTCGACTAGCGGGGGGGGGACCCAGTACTTC
TRBV4-3,TRBJ2-2,NA,CASSQAGTGELFF,TGCGCCAGCAGCCAAGCCGGCACCGGGGAGCTGTTTTTT